This T cell receptor beta chain was sequenced during a study of identical twins. Findings and limits, study-wide: Not following the same donors, the study drew its conclusions from cross-sectional statistical analysis. Memory repertoires lacked the insertion deficit that abundant cord blood beta clonotypes showed.

cDNA carried unique molecular identifiers, and a universal primer site was added by template switching. Each CDR3 protein is one row after TCRdb ran MiXCR on the 5' RACE reads. The repertoire consists of 500,000 or so distinct CDR3 sequences, with more than 13% occurring once and the leading ten covering about 0.94%. This CDR3 contains 13 residues. Trimming removed 5 bases from V and 0 bases from J, with 11 bases in between. The germline gives CDR1 DFQATT, CDR2 SNEGSKA (reference sequence). On this clonotype: Antigen unknown.

The donors were all healthy and Caucasian. This same sample was also taken into another study, of yellow fever vaccine responses in identical twins.

Specimen: CD4+ T cells sorted from blood. The origin of this receptor is a woman younger than 35 in good health. The V gene is TRBV20-1, the J gene TRBJ2-7; the D is unclear. The CDR3 coding sequence is TGCAGTGCTGAAAAGGTAGCCTCCTACGAGCAGTACTTC. Amino acids: CSAEKVASYEQYF.